This T cell receptor beta chain was observed in a study of T-cell memory formation after mild COVID-19. TCRdb reanalysed the 5' RACE reads using MiXCR and keeps one entry per CDR3 protein. Of hundreds of thousands of distinct CDR3 sequences in the sample, around 17% were seen once. The CDR3 length is 14 residues. V gave up 4 bases and J gave up 0 bases, with 10 bases separating them. The germline CDR1 and CDR2 sequences are DFQATT and SNEGSKA (reference sequence). This TCR derives from a man aged 18 to 30 who had mild COVID-19 (a few samples of this study predate the infection). Cell type and time point are not known. Material for sequencing was PBMCs or a T cell subset sorted from them (not recorded which). The genes are TRBV20-1 and TRBJ2-4; D possibly corresponds to TRBD1 (5 bases). CDR3 sequence reads: CSANSDRAKNIQYF. The CDR3 DNA sequence: TGCAGTGCTAACTCCGACAGAGCCAAAAACATTCAGTACTTC.